The 7 T cell receptor beta chains reported below all come from one sample, sequenced in a study of T cell responses to AZD1222 COVID-19 vaccine. TCRdb's copy holds only in-frame clones and misses some; the assay was immunoSEQ multiplex PCR. The data show fewer than 120,000 clones, approximately 94% seen once. The source material was peripheral blood, sampled 28 days after the second AZD1222 dose. The receptors shown here come from an adult who received the AZD1222 COVID-19 vaccine.

The chain has TRBV4-2 and TRBJ2-1; D may be TRBD1 or TRBD2 (6 bases each). Germline loops: CDR1 LGHNA, CDR2 YNFKEQ. Trimming took 3 bases from V and 7 from J, leaving 16 bases between them. This CDR3 has 15 residues. The CDR3 sequence is CASSHYWGAVNEQFF. For the CDR3, the DNA is TGTGCCAGCAGCCATTATTGGGGGGCTGTGAATGAGCAGTTCTTC.

This sequence joins TRBV14 and TRBJ2-1; 11 nucleotides agree with TRBD2. Germline-derived CDR1 and CDR2 are SGHDN and FVKESK. CDR3 size: 18 residues. V lost 2 bases, J lost 9 bases, and 15 bases stayed unmatched. The CDR3 reads CASSQLLLAGALLGEQFF. The CDR3 nucleotides are TGTGCCAGCAGCCAATTATTACTAGCGGGGGCCCTCTTGGGTGAGCAGTTCTTC.

V is TRBV29-1 and J is TRBJ1-3; D is uncertain. The germline V gene has CDR1 SQVTM and CDR2 ANQGSEA. This CDR3 region has 14 residues. V shed 5 bases and J shed 0 bases, with 11 bases lying between them. The CDR3 reads CSVSPVGSGNTIYF. The CDR3 nucleotides are TGCAGCGTTAGCCCAGTAGGCTCTGGAAACACCATATATTTT. The whole variable domain, filled in from reference TRBV29-1 and TRBJ1-3, reads SAVISQKPSRDICQRGTSLTIQCQVDSQVTMMFWYRQQPGQSLTLIATANQGSEATYESGFVIDKFPISRPNLTFSTLTVSNMSPEDSSIYLCSVSPVGSGNTIYFGEGSWLTVV.

CDR3 residues: CSVEDRGVYYGYTF. The CDR3 nucleotides are TGCAGCGTTGAAGATCGGGGGGTCTACTATGGCTACACCTTC. The rearrangement links TRBV29-1 to TRBJ1-2; D is perhaps TRBD1 (5 bases). Germline V lookup: CDR1 SQVTM, CDR2 ANQGSEA. V was clipped by 0 bases and J by 3 bases, with 11 bases between them. The CDR3 is 14 residues long.

V and J are TRBV5-1 and TRBJ2-7; 7 bases match TRBD2. The CDR3 runs 18 residues. Looked up from germline, CDR1 is SGHRS and CDR2 is YFSETQ. After removal of 4 bases from V and 6 bases from J, the junction contained 22 bases not matched to a gene. The DNA for the CDR3 is TGCGCCAGCAGCCCCGGGGGAGGGATAAGGGATGGAGACTCCGAGCAGTACTTC. As protein: CASSPGGGIRDGDSEQYF.

In nucleotides, the CDR3 is TGTGCCAGCAGCCAAGATCACTTGAGGGGGCAGCCAACCCGGGGAGAGACCCAGTACTTC. It encodes CASSQDHLRGQPTRGETQYF. The chain recombines TRBV3-1 (or the pseudogene TRBV3-2) with TRBJ2-5; 7 bases are shared with TRBD1. The CDR3 contains 20 residues. In germline, CDR1 is LGHDT, CDR2 YNNKEL (reference sequence). The J segment lost 4 bases and the V segment lost 0 bases, leaving 20 bases of the junction unmatched.

The J gene is TRBJ2-1, the V gene TRBV7-9; the D gene is possibly TRBD2 (6 bases). CDR3 length equals 15 residues. Germline V gene lookup returns CDR1 SEHNR and CDR2 FQNEAQ (reference sequence). Trimming cost V 2 bases and J 2 bases, with 10 bases left between them. CDR3 nucleotide sequence: TGTGCCAGCAGCTTATATGGGGGGACCTACAATGAGCAGTTCTTC. This translates into CASSLYGGTYNEQFF.